The rows below give T cell receptor beta chains drawn from one sample of a study of cytomegalovirus exposure and HLA in healthy donors. Assay: immunoSEQ multiplex PCR; the TCRdb copy retains only in-frame clones and omits some. This sample yields approximately 160,000 clones, of which about 77% are seen a single time; about 2.6% belongs to the top ten. The sample consisted of PBMCs. The receptor set was obtained from a woman between 40 and 55 years old in good health and CMV-seropositive. CDR3s include the opening cysteine and the closing phenylalanine or tryptophan. A D gene is named only where the DNA matches it firmly. The size field is filled for only some rows; it gives once, few, many or a size class.

CDR3nt	CDR3aa	d_gene	abundance	v_gene	j_gene
TGTGCCAGCGCCTGGTCGGGGGGCCCCATCCGGGATACGCAGTATTTT	CASAWSGGPIRDTQYF	-	-	TRBV7-2	TRBJ2-3
TGTGCCAGCAGCCAGGGACTAGCGCAGTATTTT	CASSQGLAQYF	TRBD2	-	TRBV5-6	TRBJ2-3
TGTGCCAGTAGTATTGGGGCTGGGTTTGGCACTGAAGCTTTCTTT	CASSIGAGFGTEAFF	-	-	TRBV19	TRBJ1-1
TGTGCCTGGAGGGGGGGAGGTGAAGCTTTCTTT	CAWRGGGEAFF	-	-	TRBV30	TRBJ1-1
TGTGCCACCAGCAGAGATCACGTAGGCGGGTATGAGCAGTTCTTC	CATSRDHVGGYEQFF	-	-	TRBV15	TRBJ2-1
TGTGCCAGCAGCTTGGGAGTCTGGTATGGGGGCACGCAGTATTTT	CASSLGVWYGGTQYF	-	-	TRBV5-5	TRBJ2-3
TGTGCCAGCAGCCCCCCCCCGTATTACAATGAGCAGTTCTTC	CASSPPPYYNEQFF	-	-	TRBV7-2	TRBJ2-1
TGCGCCAGCAGTGAAAGAGCGGGAGCGAACAACGAGCAGTACTTC	CASSERAGANNEQYF	TRBD2	-	TRBV10-1	TRBJ2-7
TGTGCCAGCAGTTCGCGGGGGACTGGCTACACCTTC	CASSSRGTGYTF	-	-	TRBV6-6	TRBJ1-2
TGTGCCAGCAGCCGACTAGCGGGCGAAGAGACCCAGTACTTC	CASSRLAGEETQYF	TRBD2	-	TRBV14	TRBJ2-5
TGTGCCAGCAGGGAGACAGGGTATGGCTACACCTTC	CASRETGYGYTF	TRBD1	-	TRBV7-7	TRBJ1-2
TGTGCCAGCAGCTTTGGGCAGGGTATAGGGAATGAGCAGTTCTTC	CASSFGQGIGNEQFF	-	-	TRBV5-4	TRBJ2-1
TGTGCCAGCACCTCGAGACGGGACCCCCGGGAGGACGAGCAGTACTTC	CASTSRRDPREDEQYF	TRBD2	-	TRBV7-8	TRBJ2-7
TGCGCCAGCAGCTCCGGACAGGGTGCGTCTGGAAACACCATATATTTT	CASSSGQGASGNTIYF	TRBD1	once	TRBV5-1	TRBJ1-3
TGTGCCAGCAGCTCACCGGGACAGGGAACTTTTGGAAACACCATATATTTT	CASSSPGQGTFGNTIYF	TRBD1	-	TRBV5-4	TRBJ1-3
TGTGCCAGCAGCCCACGGACTAGCGGCACAGATACGCAGTATTTT	CASSPRTSGTDTQYF	TRBD2	-	TRBV7-8	TRBJ2-3
TGTGCCAGTAACCCCGGGACTAGCGGGGGGGCCGGGTTCACAGATACGCAGTATTTT	CASNPGTSGGAGFTDTQYF	TRBD2	-	TRBV27	TRBJ2-3
TGTGCCAGCAGCCCTCTCGGAGAAGCGAAGGTTACACCCCTCCACTTT	CASSPLGEAKVTPLHF	-	-	TRBV27	TRBJ1-6
TGTGCCAGCAGTCCCCGGACAGGGCTAAACTACGAGCAGTACTTC	CASSPRTGLNYEQYF	TRBD1	-	TRBV6-5	TRBJ2-7
TGCGCCAGCAGCGCGGGACAGGGCAGAGATACGCAGTATTTT	CASSAGQGRDTQYF	TRBD1	-	TRBV5-1	TRBJ2-3
TGTGCCAGCAGTTTAGGGCAGGGGTGGCGAAATGAAAAACTGTTTTTT	CASSLGQGWRNEKLFF	-	-	TRBV28	TRBJ1-4
TGTGCCAGCGGGGACAGGGGGCGGGAGCAGTACTTC	CASGDRGREQYF	TRBD1	-	TRBV2	TRBJ2-7
TGCAGCGTCGGGGACACCGGGGAGCTGTTTTTT	CSVGDTGELFF	-	-	TRBV29-1	TRBJ2-2
TGTGCCAGCAGCTCCAGGGACGCCGGGAGGACTGAAGCTTTCTTT	CASSSRDAGRTEAFF	-	-	TRBV7-9	TRBJ1-1
TGTGCCTGGAAGGGGAATAATGCGGGGGTCTACTACAATGAGCAGTTCTTC	CAWKGNNAGVYYNEQFF	TRBD2	-	TRBV30	TRBJ2-1
TGTGCCAGCAGCGTAAGTGGAGCTGAGGAAGCTTTCTTT	CASSVSGAEEAFF	-	-	TRBV9	TRBJ1-1
TGTGCCAGCAGCCCGAAAGGTCGGGACACCGGGGAGCTGTTTTTT	CASSPKGRDTGELFF	-	-	TRBV7-7	TRBJ2-2
TGTGCCAGCAGGGTAAACCGGGACAGGGGAGCCGAAGCTTTCTTT	CASRVNRDRGAEAFF	TRBD1	-	TRBV6-5	TRBJ1-1
TGTGCCAGCAGTTACGGGCCGGACAGCTCCTACGAGCAGTACTTC	CASSYGPDSSYEQYF	-	-	TRBV10-3	TRBJ2-7
TGTGCCAGCGCCCTCCTACCCCAAGAGACCCAGTACTTC	CASALLPQETQYF	-	-	TRBV7-9	TRBJ2-5
TGTGCCATCAGTGAGTCTGGTGGACTCACCTCTGAAATCTACGAGCAGTACTTC	CAISESGGLTSEIYEQYF	-	-	TRBV10-3	TRBJ2-7
TGTGCCAGCAGCTTAGAGGGGGTACAGGGGGCGCGTGGCTACACCTTC	CASSLEGVQGARGYTF	TRBD1	-	TRBV7-2	TRBJ1-2
TGTGCCACCAGCAGAGCTTACGGGACAGAGAAATACAATGAGCAGTTCTTC	CATSRAYGTEKYNEQFF	TRBD1	-	TRBV15	TRBJ2-1
TGTGCCAGTAGTGCGGGGGGGCGGGAGACCCAGTACTTC	CASSAGGRETQYF	TRBD2	-	TRBV19	TRBJ2-5
TGTGCCAGCAGCTTAGTGGGAGATCCTACACGAGATGAGCAGTTCTTC	CASSLVGDPTRDEQFF	-	once	TRBV7-9	TRBJ2-1
TGTGCCAGCAGTGAGATTGGGGGGGTTGGTTCACCCCTCCACTTT	CASSEIGGVGSPLHF	-	-	TRBV2	TRBJ1-6
TGCGCCAGCAGCCAAGGAGGCGCTCGGGAGACCCAGTACTTC	CASSQGGARETQYF	-	-	TRBV4-1	TRBJ2-5
TGCGCCAGCAGCCAAGAGCGGATAAATGATGGCTACACCTTC	CASSQERINDGYTF	-	-	TRBV4-3	TRBJ1-2
TGCGCCAGCAGCTCGGGACAGCCCAATCAGCCCCAGCATTTT	CASSSGQPNQPQHF	TRBD1	few	TRBV5-1	TRBJ1-5
TGTGCCAGTATCGGACTAGCGGGGGGAGCTAAGGAGCAGTACTTC	CASIGLAGGAKEQYF	TRBD2	-	TRBV27	TRBJ2-7
TGTGCCAGCAGTCGGGGGGGTGACAATGAGCAGTTCTTC	CASSRGGDNEQFF	TRBD2	-	TRBV28	TRBJ2-1
TGTGCCAGCAGTTTACAAGGCCAGACGGGAGAGACCCAGTACTTC	CASSLQGQTGETQYF	-	-	TRBV6-5	TRBJ2-5
TGTGCCAGCAGCTCGACAGGAGGACAGCCCCAGCATTTT	CASSSTGGQPQHF	-	-	TRBV5-8	TRBJ1-5
TGTGCCAGCAGCTTGGGACAGGGGAGGGAAAAACTGTTTTTT	CASSLGQGREKLFF	TRBD1	-	TRBV5-8	TRBJ1-4
TGCGCCAGCAGTGACTCCCCGGGAGGGGAGGGCCTCACAGATACGCAGTATTTT	CASSDSPGGEGLTDTQYF	TRBD2	-	TRBV10-2	TRBJ2-3